This T cell receptor beta chain was sequenced during a study of monozygotic twins with cystic fibrosis. Germline V gene sequence: CDR1 SGHAT, CDR2 FQDESV (reference sequence). J lost 6 bases, V lost 8 bases, and 7 bases had no gene match. The CDR3 consists of 13 residues. Whole-study results and caveats: J usage was most co-twin-similar in 8 of 16 pairs, V in 13. Nucleotide-identical clonotype sharing was significantly higher within monozygotic CF twin pairs than between unrelated CF individuals.

By sample fraction, this clone is medium-sized (0.01 to 0.1%). Its antigen is not identified. The repertoire was sequenced with immunoSEQ multiplex PCR; TCRdb's copy has only in-frame clones and lacks some. The repertoire holds around 35,000 clones, 84% seen once, with around 1.7% in the top ten. The V and J genes are TRBV11-1 and TRBJ2-1; 7 nucleotides agree with TRBD1. The TCR comes from a girl aged 2-10 years with cystic fibrosis. Material: blood. The CDR3 reads CASLGAGGNEQFF. The CDR3 DNA reads as TGTGCCAGCCTAGGGGCAGGGGGCAATGAGCAGTTCTTC.